Listed here are 29 T cell receptor beta chains from one sample, sequenced in a study of blood T cell repertoires in COVID-19. Profiling relied on immunoSEQ multiplex PCR, and the TCRdb table lists in-frame clones only, not all of them. The table shows 210,000 or so clones, with about 84% occurring only once. Input material: PBMCs or T cells enriched from blood (not recorded which). The receptors were gathered from a man in his fifties or sixties who had recovered from COVID-19.

The rearrangement joins TRBV19 to TRBJ1-2; D not resolved. Trimming cost V 5 bases and J 2 bases, with 9 bases left between them. Germline CDR1 and CDR2: LNHDA and SQIVND (reference sequence). The CDR3 has 13 amino acids. The CDR3 DNA reads TGTGCCAGTAGTCCTAGTCAGAACTATGGCTACACCTTC. It encodes CASSPSQNYGYTF.

This rearrangement joins TRBV6-6 to TRBJ1-1; the D is unclear. Germline-derived CDR1 and CDR2 are MNHNY and SVGAGI (reference sequence). CDR3 length: 14 residues. The V and J ends lost 4 bases and 6 bases respectively, with 15 bases between them. CDR3 bases: TGTGCCAGCAGTTTCAGCACAGCCGACGCTGAAGCTTTCTTT. The encoded protein is CASSFSTADAEAFF.

This clone was counted a single time. The J gene is TRBJ1-4, the V gene TRBV19, with 8 nucleotides matching TRBD1. In germline, CDR1 is LNHDA, CDR2 SQIVND (reference sequence). V lost 1 base, J lost 6 bases, and 1 base stayed unmatched. The length of the CDR3 is 14 residues. CDR3 protein: CASSIAGGDEKLFF. The CDR3 nucleotides are TGTGCCAGTAGTATAGCAGGGGGCGATGAAAAACTGTTTTTT.

This clone was counted once. The genes are TRBV5-6 and TRBJ2-7; D is unresolved. The CDR3 loop spans 13 amino acids. Trimming cost V 2 bases and J 3 bases, with 9 bases left between them. The germline CDR1 and CDR2 sequences are SGHDT and YYEEEE. The CDR3 DNA sequence: TGTGCCAGCAGCTTTGGGTCAGGCTACGAGCAGTACTTC. Translation gives CASSFGSGYEQYF.

This chain joins TRBV7-2 and TRBJ1-3; D not certain. Trimming took 1 base from V and 2 from J, leaving 6 bases between them. The CDR3 has 14 amino acids. Germline V gene sequence: CDR1 SGHTA, CDR2 FQGNSA. CDR3 sequence (DNA): TGTGCCAGCAGCTTAGGACTAACTGGAAACACCATATATTTT. This encodes CASSLGLTGNTIYF.

The gene calls are TRBV6-5 and TRBJ1-1; 7 positions agree with TRBD1. The V segment lost 6 bases and the J segment 3 bases; nucleotides outside the gene matches: 7. This CDR3 is built from 14 residues. Germline lookup yields CDR1 MNHEY and CDR2 SVGAGI. CDR3 bases: TGTGCCAGCAGCCCAGACAGGGTGTACACTGAAGCTTTCTTT. Its protein is CASSPDRVYTEAFF.

The chain combines TRBV14 with TRBJ2-7, with TRBD1 as a possible D gene (6 bases). Germline V gene lookup returns CDR1 SGHDN and CDR2 FVKESK. CDR3 length: 14 residues. V dropped 1 base and J dropped 4 bases, with 11 bases sitting between them. The CDR3 DNA reads TGTGCCAGCAGCCAAGGCCTACAGGGTTACGAGCAGTACTTC. Translation: CASSQGLQGYEQYF.

The V and J genes are TRBV11-2 and TRBJ2-1, with D maybe TRBD1 (7 bases). Germline V gene lookup returns CDR1 SGHAT and CDR2 FQNNGV. Trimming took off 0 bases at V and 7 bases at J, with 10 bases between the two ends. The CDR3 has 14 amino acids. CDR3 protein: CASSLETGRNEQFF. CDR3 nucleotide sequence: TGTGCCAGCAGCTTAGAGACAGGGAGGAATGAGCAGTTCTTC. Looking up the rest from reference TRBV11-2 and TRBJ2-1 gives the full variable domain: EAGVAQSPRYKIIEKRQSVAFWCNPISGHATLYWYQQILGQGPKLLIQFQNNGVVDDSQLPKDRFSAERLKGVDSTLKIQPAKLEDSAVYLCASSLETGRNEQFFGPGTRLTVL.

This clone appeared once. CDR3 loop: CASRITGGEKLFF. CDR3 DNA sequence: TGTGCCAGCAGGATTACAGGGGGGGAAAAACTGTTTTTT. V is TRBV27 and J is TRBJ1-4; 8 nucleotides align to TRBD1. The CDR3 totals 13 residues. The germline V gene has CDR1 MNHEY and CDR2 SMNVEV (reference sequence). Germline trimming cut 6 bases from V and 8 bases from J; bases unmatched to any gene: 5.

The chain is built from TRBV7-3 and TRBJ2-2; TRBD1 matches 8 bases. CDR1 and CDR2 from the germline V gene are SGHTA and FQGTGA. The junction had 6 bases not matched to a gene; V was cut back by 3 bases and J by 6 bases. This CDR3 has 15 amino acids. The CDR3: CASSFDRGGSGELFF. The CDR3 coding sequence is TGTGCCAGCAGCTTTGACAGGGGCGGCTCCGGGGAGCTGTTTTTT.

This clone was picked up one time. The rearrangement uses TRBV23-1 and TRBJ1-5; TRBD1 matches at 9 bases. TRBV23-1 is flagged as an ORF with uncertain function. V shed 0 bases, J shed 4 bases, and the junction held 4 bases outside the gene matches. This CDR3 is 16 amino acids long. This chain's CDR3 is CASSQSSGTGNQPQHF. CDR3 bases: TGCGCCAGCAGTCAATCGTCGGGGACAGGGAATCAGCCCCAGCATTTT.

The chain uses TRBV7-6 and TRBJ1-2, with unresolved D. Looked up from germline, CDR1 is SGHVS and CDR2 is FNYEAQ. The V and J ends lost 5 bases and 2 bases respectively, with 12 bases between them. The CDR3 runs 14 residues. CDR3 sequence (DNA): TGTGCCAGCAGCCCGTCCTCCCAGAACTATGGCTACACCTTC. Its translation is CASSPSSQNYGYTF. The full variable domain, its missing parts supplied by reference TRBV7-6 and TRBJ1-2, is GAGVSQSPRYKVTKRGQDVALRCDPISGHVSLYWYRQALGQGPEFLTYFNYEAQQDKSGLPNDRFSAERPEGSISTLTIQRTEQRDSAMYRCASSPSSQNYGYTFGSGTRLTVV.

The V call is TRBV6-5, the J call TRBJ1-1, with a tentative D call TRBD1 (6 bases). V gave up 7 bases and J gave up 1 base, with 16 bases separating them. The CDR3 length is 15 residues. Germline-derived CDR1 and CDR2 are MNHEY and SVGAGI. For the CDR3, the DNA is TGTGCCAGCATTCCAGGGGTCCTGGGGAACACTGAAGCTTTCTTT. The encoded protein is CASIPGVLGNTEAFF.

The rearrangement links TRBV15 to TRBJ1-1; unclear D gene. The ends were cut back, 0 bases at V and 9 bases at J, with 11 bases in the middle. Germline V gene data show CDR1 as LNHNV and CDR2 as YYDKDF (reference sequence). CDR3 length equals 13 residues. CDR3 bases: TGTGCCACCAGCAGAGATCTTCAGACAAAAGCTTTCTTT. Its translation: CATSRDLQTKAFF.

The chain combines TRBV29-1 with TRBJ2-7; weak D call: TRBD2 (6 bases). Germline V gives CDR1 SQVTM, CDR2 ANQGSEA. V was trimmed by 5 bases and J by 3 bases, leaving 14 bases between them. CDR3 length: 13 amino acids. The CDR3 reads CSVRPQDYYEQYF. The CDR3 coding sequence is TGCAGCGTTCGACCCCAGGACTACTACGAGCAGTACTTC.

The chain uses TRBV11-1 and TRBJ2-1, with a tentative D call TRBD1 (5 bases). The V end was cut by 3 bases, the J end by 7 bases, with 13 bases between. CDR3 length: 14 residues. Germline lookup yields CDR1 SGHAT and CDR2 FQDESV (reference sequence). CDR3: CASSFLVGANEQFF. The CDR3 nucleotides read TGTGCCAGCAGCTTTCTAGTAGGGGCGAATGAGCAGTTCTTC.

This sequence joins TRBV18 and TRBJ2-4; D gene ambiguous. Trimming removed 0 bases at V and 0 bases at J, with 3 bases between. Germline V gives CDR1 KGHSH, CDR2 LQKENI. The CDR3 is 14 amino acids. CDR3 bases: TGTGCCAGCTCACCACCCTTAGCCAAAAACATTCAGTACTTC. Amino acid sequence: CASSPPLAKNIQYF.

The J gene is TRBJ2-2, the V gene TRBV18; perhaps TRBD2 as D (5 bases). This CDR3 is built from 16 residues. The V end lost 2 bases, the J end lost 0 bases, and 10 bases lay between the germline ends. The germline V gene encodes CDR1 KGHSH and CDR2 LQKENI. The CDR3 loop is CASSPSGGTNTGELFF. In DNA form, the CDR3 reads TGTGCCAGCTCACCATCAGGAGGAACGAACACCGGGGAGCTGTTTTTT.

The chain combines TRBV15 with TRBJ2-7, with no clear D. The V and J ends lost 0 bases and 4 bases respectively, with 7 bases between them. There are 13 residues in the CDR3. Germline loops: CDR1 LNHNV, CDR2 YYDKDF (reference sequence). CDR3 DNA: TGTGCCACCAGCAGAGATCCTCAGTACGAGCAGTACTTC. Amino acids: CATSRDPQYEQYF.

The V gene is TRBV9, the J gene TRBJ2-5, with 13 bases fitting TRBD2. CDR1 is SGDLS, CDR2 YYNGEE, per germline. This CDR3 comprises 16 residues. The J segment lost 5 bases and the V segment lost 1 base, leaving 5 bases of the junction unmatched. The CDR3 sequence: CASSVTSGGAIETQYF. The CDR3 DNA reads as TGTGCCAGCAGCGTAACTAGCGGGGGGGCCATTGAGACCCAGTACTTC. The full variable domain, completed using reference TRBV9 and TRBJ2-5, is DSGVTQTPKHLITATGQRVTLRCSPRSGDLSVYWYQQSLDQGLQFLIQYYNGEERAKGNILERFSAQQFPDLHSELNLSSLELGDSALYFCASSVTSGGAIETQYFGPGTRLLVL.

This clone was observed a single time. This chain joins TRBV11-3 and TRBJ2-7; 8 bases line up with TRBD1. In germline, CDR1 is SGHNT, CDR2 YENEEA. The V gene end was trimmed by 5 bases and the J gene end by 1 base; junction bases not matched to a gene: 4. The CDR3 spans 14 residues. The CDR3 protein is CASSRNRGSYEQYF. The CDR3 region has the DNA TGTGCCAGCAGCCGGAACAGGGGGTCCTACGAGCAGTACTTC.

This clone was observed a single time. The J gene is TRBJ2-2, the V gene TRBV11-2; D ambiguous. CDR3 size: 14 residues. Germline V gene sequence: CDR1 SGHAT, CDR2 FQNNGV. V was cut by 2 bases and J by 3 bases, with 7 bases left in between. CDR3 protein: CASSLNSYTGELFF. In DNA form, the CDR3 reads TGTGCCAGCAGCTTAAACAGTTACACCGGGGAGCTGTTTTTT.

This clone was observed a handful of times. The chain combines TRBV7-2 with TRBJ2-7; TRBD1 is a possible D gene (6 bases). Germline V gene sequence: CDR1 SGHTA, CDR2 FQGNSA. Trimming took 3 bases from V and 2 from J, leaving 11 bases between them. There are 14 residues in the CDR3. The CDR3 sequence: CASSFRGPTYEQYF. The CDR3 DNA follows: TGTGCCAGCAGCTTCAGGGGTCCGACCTACGAGCAGTACTTC.

This clone showed up just once. This chain connects TRBV3-1 (or the pseudogene TRBV3-2) to TRBJ2-1; D call uncertain. CDR3 size: 14 residues. Trimming left V 1 base short and J 5 bases short, with 9 bases between. Germline CDR1 and CDR2: LGHDT and YNNKEL (reference sequence). As DNA, the CDR3 is TGTGCCAGCAGCCAAGCGTCCCTAGACAATGAGCAGTTCTTC. Protein product: CASSQASLDNEQFF.

This clone occurred a few times. This chain uses TRBV3-1 (or the pseudogene TRBV3-2) with TRBJ1-3; D may be TRBD1 (5 bases). CDR3 length: 14 amino acids. Per germline, CDR1 LGHDT and CDR2 YNNKEL (reference sequence). V was trimmed by 1 base and J by 6 bases, leaving 10 bases between them. The DNA of the CDR3 is TGTGCCAGCAGCCAAGGGCAGGGTACAAACACCATATATTTT. The encoded protein is CASSQGQGTNTIYF.

The chain joins TRBV11-2 to TRBJ2-1; D might be TRBD2 (6 bases). In germline, CDR1 is SGHAT, CDR2 FQNNGV. Deletions cut 0 bases from V and 9 bases from J, with 9 bases between. CDR3 length: 13 residues. CDR3 nucleotide sequence: TGTGCCAGCAGCTTAGAGGCCGGGGGTGAGCAGTTCTTC. As protein: CASSLEAGGEQFF.

The V call is TRBV5-1, the J call TRBJ1-1; tentative D call: TRBD1 (6 bases). This CDR3 spans 16 amino acids. V dropped 4 bases and J dropped 1 base, with 17 bases sitting between them. From germline, CDR1 is SGHRS and CDR2 YFSETQ. CDR3 in DNA: TGCGCCAGCAGCGTTGCAGGGGTGATTCGGAACACTGAAGCTTTCTTT. Its protein is CASSVAGVIRNTEAFF. The variable domain in full, completed from reference TRBV5-1 and TRBJ1-1, reads KAGVTQTPRYLIKTRGQQVTLSCSPISGHRSVSWYQQTPGQGLQFLFEYFSETQRNKGNFPGRFSGRQFSNSRSEMNVSTLELGDSALYLCASSVAGVIRNTEAFFGQGTRLTVV.

The chain employs TRBV11-3 and TRBJ2-7, with unresolved D. Germline loops: CDR1 SGHNT, CDR2 YENEEA. This CDR3 is built from 15 residues. The V end was cut by 0 bases, the J end by 4 bases, with 13 bases between. In DNA form, the CDR3 reads TGTGCCAGCAGCTTAGATCGCCAGGCAATTTACGAGCAGTACTTC. Its protein product is CASSLDRQAIYEQYF.

This clone was seen more than once but under ten times. The J gene is TRBJ2-7, the V gene TRBV14; D gene uncertain. V was clipped by 1 base and J by 7 bases, with 11 bases between them. CDR1 SGHDN and CDR2 FVKESK come from the germline V gene. The CDR3 has 13 residues. The CDR3 nucleotides are TGTGCCAGCAGCCAAGGCCGTCCGAGAGAGCAGTACTTC. Translating gives CASSQGRPREQYF.